The clone carrying this T cell receptor (beta chain) has only one observation. For TCRbeta, the library was prepared with unique molecular identifiers. TCRdb reprocessed the PCR reads with MiXCR, giving one entry per CDR3 protein. The table includes approximately 520,000 distinct CDR3 sequences, 30% to 35% detected once. This entry comes from a study of T-cell reconstitution after alpha-beta-depleted transplantation in children. From germline, CDR1 is MNHEY and CDR2 SMNVEV (reference sequence). The CDR3 is made up of 15 amino acids. The V gene end was trimmed by 6 bases and the J gene end by 4 bases; junction bases not matched to a gene: 8.

The sequence derives from a human donor who donated a stem cell graft to a child with aplastic anemia. The sequences come from PBMCs from the stem cell graft donor, collected from the stem cell graft. The chain combines TRBV27 with TRBJ1-1; 10 positions agree with TRBD1. The CDR3 protein is CASSSSWTGGTEAFF. Here the CDR3 DNA reads TGTGCCAGCAGCTCTTCTTGGACAGGGGGCACTGAAGCTTTCTTT.